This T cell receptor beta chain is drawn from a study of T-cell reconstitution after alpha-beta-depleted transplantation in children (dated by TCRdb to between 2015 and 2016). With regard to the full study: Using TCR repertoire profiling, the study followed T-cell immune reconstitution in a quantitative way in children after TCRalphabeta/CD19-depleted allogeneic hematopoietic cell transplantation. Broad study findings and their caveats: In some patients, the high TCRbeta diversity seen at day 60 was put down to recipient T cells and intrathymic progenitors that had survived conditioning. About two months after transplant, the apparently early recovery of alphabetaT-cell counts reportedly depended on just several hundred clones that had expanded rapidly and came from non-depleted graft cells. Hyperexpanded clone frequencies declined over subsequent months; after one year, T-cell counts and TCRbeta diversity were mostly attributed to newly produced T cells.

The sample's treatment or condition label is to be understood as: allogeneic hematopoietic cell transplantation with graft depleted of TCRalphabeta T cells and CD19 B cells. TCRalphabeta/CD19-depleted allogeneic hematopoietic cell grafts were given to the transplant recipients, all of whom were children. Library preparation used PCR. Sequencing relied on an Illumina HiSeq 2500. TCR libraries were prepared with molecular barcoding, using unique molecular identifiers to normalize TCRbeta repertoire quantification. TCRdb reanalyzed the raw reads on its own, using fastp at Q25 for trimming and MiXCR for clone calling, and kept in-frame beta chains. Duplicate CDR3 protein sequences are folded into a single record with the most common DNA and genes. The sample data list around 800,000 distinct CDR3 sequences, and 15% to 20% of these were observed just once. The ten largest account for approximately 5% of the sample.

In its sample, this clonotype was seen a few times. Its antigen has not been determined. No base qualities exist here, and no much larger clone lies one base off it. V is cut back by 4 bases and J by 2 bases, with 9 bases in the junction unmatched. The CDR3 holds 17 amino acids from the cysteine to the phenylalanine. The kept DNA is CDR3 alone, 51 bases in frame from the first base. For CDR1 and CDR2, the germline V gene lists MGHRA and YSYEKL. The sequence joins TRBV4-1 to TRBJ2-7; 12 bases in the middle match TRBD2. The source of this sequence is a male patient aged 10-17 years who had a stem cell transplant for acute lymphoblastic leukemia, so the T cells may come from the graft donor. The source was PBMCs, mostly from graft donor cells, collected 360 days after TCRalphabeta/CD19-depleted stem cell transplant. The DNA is TGCGCCAGCAGCCGGAACCGACTAGCGGGGGAGCCCTACGAGCAGTACTTC. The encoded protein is CASSRNRLAGEPYEQYF.